These 31 T cell receptor beta chains were sequenced from one sample in a study of blood T cell repertoires in COVID-19. Clones were sequenced by immunoSEQ multiplex PCR, and TCRdb holds only the in-frame ones, with some missing. Altogether tens of thousands of clones are present, around 90% being singletons, with the ten largest covering 3.5%. The sample consisted of peripheral blood. These receptors came from a man aged 50-59 years with active COVID-19.

The V and J genes are TRBV6-5 and TRBJ1-2, with D unresolved. CDR1 MNHEY and CDR2 SVGAGI come from the germline V gene. This CDR3 contains 16 residues. The germline V and J ends were trimmed by 2 bases and 3 bases, with 16 bases remaining between them. CDR3 nucleotide sequence: TGTGCCAGCAGTTACGGAAGGACTATCAAGGACTATGGCTACACCTTC. It specifies CASSYGRTIKDYGYTF.

The chain joins TRBV19 to TRBJ2-4; the D gene is possibly TRBD2 (5 bases). The CDR3 is 14 residues long. The V end was cut by 4 bases, the J end by 2 bases, with 9 bases between. CDR1 and CDR2 from the germline V gene are LNHDA and SQIVND (reference sequence). The CDR3 is CASSNPGTKNIQYF. The CDR3 coding sequence is TGTGCCAGTAGTAATCCGGGGACCAAAAACATTCAGTACTTC.

The chain recombines TRBV5-4 with TRBJ2-2; D is undetermined. The V gene's germline CDR1 is SGHNT and CDR2 YYREEE (reference sequence). Trimming pared 0 bases from V and 1 base from J, leaving 7 bases between. There are 15 residues in the CDR3. The CDR3 reads CASSLASRNTGELFF. In nucleotides, the CDR3 is TGTGCCAGCAGCTTGGCCTCCAGGAACACCGGGGAGCTGTTTTTT.

The chain links TRBV2 to TRBJ2-2, with 15 bases lining up with TRBD2. The CDR3 runs 19 residues. Germline loops: CDR1 SNHLY, CDR2 FYNNEI. J was trimmed by 5 bases and V by 3 bases; bases with no gene match: 10. CDR3 protein: CASSDVGTSGGWRTGELFF. The CDR3 DNA reads TGTGCCAGCAGTGACGTAGGGACTAGCGGGGGGTGGCGGACCGGGGAGCTGTTTTTT.

V usage is TRBV7-2 and J usage is TRBJ1-1; no firm D call. Between the trimmed V and J ends, which lost 2 bases and 10 bases, there was a span of 17 bases. In germline, CDR1 is SGHTA, CDR2 FQGNSA. This CDR3 comprises 14 residues. In nucleotides, the CDR3 is TGTGCCAGCAGCTTAACCAGGCCCACTGAGGGAGCTTTCTTT. Protein sequence: CASSLTRPTEGAFF.

The chain has TRBV24-1 and TRBJ1-2; 11 positions agree with TRBD1. The V segment lost 5 bases and the J segment 8 bases; nucleotides outside the gene matches: 6. The CDR3 contains 14 residues. Germline V CDR1 and CDR2: KGHDR, SFDVKD. This CDR3 reads CATSVRTGGQGYTF. The CDR3 nucleotides are TGTGCCACCAGTGTTCGGACAGGGGGCCAAGGCTACACCTTC.

This clone appeared a single time. This chain uses TRBV7-9 with TRBJ1-2; the D gene is possibly TRBD1 (5 bases). The CDR3 spans 13 residues. Looked up from germline, CDR1 is SEHNR and CDR2 is FQNEAQ (reference sequence). With 4 bases removed from V and 3 bases from J, the gap between germline ends came to 9 bases. CDR3 in DNA: TGTGCCAGCAGCTCCACAGGCGACTATGGCTACACCTTC. The encoded protein is CASSSTGDYGYTF. The variable domain in full, with the rest retrieved from reference TRBV7-9 and TRBJ1-2, is DTGVSQNPRHKITKRGQNVTFRCDPISEHNRLYWYRQTLGQGPEFLTYFQNEAQLEKSRLLSDRFSAERPKGSFSTLEIQRTEQGDSAMYLCASSSTGDYGYTFGSGTRLTVV.

The chain employs TRBV7-2 and TRBJ2-7; D unresolved. Germline values: CDR1 SGHTA, CDR2 FQGNSA. V was trimmed by 5 bases and J by 6 bases, leaving 11 bases between them. The CDR3 runs to 12 residues. The CDR3, as DNA: TGTGCCAGCAGCCCTTCGCTAGTCGAGCAGTACTTC. Its translation: CASSPSLVEQYF. Complete variable domain (other parts from reference TRBV7-2 and TRBJ2-7): GAGVSQSPSNKVTEKGKDVELRCDPISGHTALYWYRQSLGQGLEFLIYFQGNSAPDKSGLPSDRFSAERTGGSVSTLTIQRTQQEDSAVYLCASSPSLVEQYFGPGTRLTVT.

V and J are TRBV4-1 and TRBJ2-7, with 9 bases lining up with TRBD2. V was clipped by 4 bases and J by 9 bases; unmatched bases: 16. The CDR3 totals 16 residues. The germline gives CDR1 MGHRA, CDR2 YSYEKL. CDR3 nucleotides: TGCGCCAGCAGCCTCGGGAGGGCTAGCGGGGATCCGGGGCAGTACTTC. Its translation: CASSLGRASGDPGQYF.

The V and J genes are TRBV5-6 and TRBJ1-3; no reliable D call. The germline gives CDR1 SGHDT, CDR2 YYEEEE. This CDR3 region has 14 residues. The V end lost 0 bases, the J end lost 7 bases, and 11 bases lay between the germline ends. CDR3: CASSLAGQANTIYF. For the CDR3, the DNA is TGTGCCAGCAGCTTGGCCGGTCAGGCGAACACCATATATTTT.

This chain joins TRBV19 and TRBJ1-3, with D tentatively TRBD1 (5 bases). The CDR3 totals 19 residues. Per germline, CDR1 LNHDA and CDR2 SQIVND (reference sequence). Trimming pared 5 bases from V and 2 bases from J, leaving 25 bases between. CDR3 nucleotide sequence: TGTGCCAGTAGTCTTAACCGGGACCCCTGGAGGGCTACTGGAAACACCATATATTTT. Translation: CASSLNRDPWRATGNTIYF.

In nucleotides, the CDR3 is TGTGCCAGCAGCCGGACTAGCGGGGGGTTTAATGAGCAGTTCTTC. Protein: CASSRTSGGFNEQFF. The chain couples TRBV28 to TRBJ2-1; 14 bases agree with TRBD2. With 6 bases clipped from V and 7 bases from J, the junction kept 5 bases outside the gene matches. The CDR3 extends over 15 amino acids. CDR1 is MDHEN, CDR2 SYDVKM, per germline. Full variable domain (outside the CDR3, taken from reference TRBV28 and TRBJ2-1): DVKVTQSSRYLVKRTGEKVFLECVQDMDHENMFWYRQDPGLGLRLIYFSYDVKMKEKGDIPEGYSVSREKKERFSLILESASTNQTSMYLCASSRTSGGFNEQFFGPGTRLTVL.

V is TRBV21-1 and J is TRBJ2-3; whether TRBD1, the table's D call, matches the DNA was not checked. TRBV21-1 is classified as a pseudogene. This CDR3 is 14 amino acids long. The CDR3 region has the DNA TGTGCCAGCAGCAAAAATACAGGGGGAGATACGCAGTATTTT. Translated: CASSKNTGGDTQYF.

The CDR3 loop reads CASSPGLAGGYNEQFF. CDR3 nucleotide sequence: TGCGCCAGCAGCCCGGGACTAGCGGGGGGTTACAATGAGCAGTTCTTC. The chain recombines TRBV4-3 with TRBJ2-1; TRBD2 aligns across 15 bases. From germline, CDR1 is LGHNA and CDR2 YSLEER. This CDR3 region has 16 residues. J lost 4 bases, V lost 4 bases, and 2 bases had no gene match.

The gene calls are TRBV5-4 and TRBJ2-7; possible D gene TRBD1, 6 bases. The length of the CDR3 is 14 residues. The germline V and J ends were trimmed by 4 bases and 3 bases, with 14 bases remaining between them. Germline V gives CDR1 SGHNT, CDR2 YYREEE (reference sequence). The CDR3 sequence is CASSRWTESYEQYF. Here the CDR3 DNA reads TGTGCCAGCAGCCGATGGACAGAGAGCTACGAGCAGTACTTC. Drawing the rest from reference TRBV5-4 and TRBJ2-7, the complete variable domain is ETGVTQSPTHLIKTRGQQVTLRCSSQSGHNTVSWYQQALGQGPQFIFQYYREEENGRGNFPPRFSGLQFPNYSSELNVNALELDDSALYLCASSRWTESYEQYFGPGTRLTVT.

CDR3 region: CASSQVFAKNTEAFF. In DNA form, the CDR3 reads TGTGCCAGCAGCCAAGTATTTGCGAAAAACACTGAAGCTTTCTTT. This chain uses TRBV4-2 with TRBJ1-1; D remains unclear. Trimming pared 1 base from V and 2 bases from J, leaving 11 bases between. Germline V gene data show CDR1 as LGHNA and CDR2 as YNFKEQ. The CDR3 is 15 residues long.

The rearrangement links TRBV5-1 to TRBJ2-7; TRBD2 matches at 7 bases. Germline CDR1 and CDR2: SGHRS and YFSETQ. The CDR3 extends over 12 amino acids. V was pared by 4 bases and J by 7 bases, with 5 bases of the junction left unmatched. CDR3 bases: TGCGCCAGCAGCCCCGGGGGGTGGGAGCAGTACTTC. Translated: CASSPGGWEQYF.

The chain uses TRBV2 and TRBJ1-5; a weak D match, TRBD1 (5 bases). V was pared by 4 bases and J by 5 bases, with 9 bases between. The CDR3 has 13 amino acids. Germline V CDR1 and CDR2: SNHLY, FYNNEI. CDR3 DNA: TGTGCCAGCAGTGTTGAAGGGGATCAGCCCCAGCATTTT. Translating it yields CASSVEGDQPQHF.

The chain is built from TRBV7-9 and TRBJ2-7, with TRBD1 matching 11 bases. Germline loops: CDR1 SEHNR, CDR2 FQNEAQ (reference sequence). The ends lost 5 bases at V and 2 bases at J; junction bases unmatched: 11. This CDR3 spans 17 amino acids. The CDR3 DNA sequence: TGTGCCAGCAGCCGGGACAGGGGGAGGAGAGGGACCTACGAGCAGTACTTC. This codes for CASSRDRGRRGTYEQYF.

In DNA form, the CDR3 reads TGTGCCAGCCCCGGACAGGAGAACACTGAAGCTTTCTTT. Encoded protein: CASPGQENTEAFF. The J gene is TRBJ1-1, the V gene TRBV11-3; 7 bases fit TRBD1. This CDR3 spans 13 amino acids. The V and J ends lost 8 bases and 1 base, in that order; junction bases with no gene match: 4. The germline CDR1 and CDR2 sequences are SGHNT and YENEEA.

The J gene is TRBJ2-7, the V gene TRBV7-3; D is possibly TRBD1 (6 bases). V was trimmed by 4 bases and J by 6 bases, leaving 10 bases between them. Germline CDR1 and CDR2: SGHTA and FQGTGA. CDR3 length: 12 residues. In DNA form, the CDR3 reads TGTGCCAGCAGCTCGACAGGCACCGAGCAGTACTTC. As protein: CASSSTGTEQYF. Looking up the rest from reference TRBV7-3 and TRBJ2-7 gives the full variable domain: GAGVSQTPSNKVTEKGKYVELRCDPISGHTALYWYRQSLGQGPEFLIYFQGTGAADDSGLPNDRFFAVRPEGSVSTLKIQRTERGDSAVYLCASSSTGTEQYFGPGTRLTVT.

The chain uses TRBV7-9 and TRBJ1-1, with D uncertain. The V end lost 1 base, the J end lost 1 base, and 10 bases lay between the germline ends. The CDR3 loop spans 15 amino acids. CDR1 and CDR2 (germline): SEHNR, FQNEAQ (reference sequence). The CDR3 DNA follows: TGTGCCAGCAGCTTAGTCGGCAGGAAGAACACTGAAGCTTTCTTT. As protein: CASSLVGRKNTEAFF. Variable domain in full (rest from reference TRBV7-9 and TRBJ1-1): DTGVSQNPRHKITKRGQNVTFRCDPISEHNRLYWYRQTLGQGPEFLTYFQNEAQLEKSRLLSDRFSAERPKGSFSTLEIQRTEQGDSAMYLCASSLVGRKNTEAFFGQGTRLTVV.

The chain combines TRBV7-7 with TRBJ1-5, with 7 bases matching TRBD1. The CDR3 sequence is 15 residues long. Germline CDR1 is SSHAT and CDR2 is FNYEAQ (reference sequence). The ends lost 5 bases at V and 0 bases at J; junction bases unmatched: 4. Written as DNA, the CDR3 is TGTGCCAGCAGCCTCACAGGGGATAGCAATCAGCCCCAGCATTTT. Protein product: CASSLTGDSNQPQHF.

The chain recombines TRBV5-1 with TRBJ2-7, with 8 bases matching TRBD1. Looked up from germline, CDR1 is SGHRS and CDR2 is YFSETQ. There are 15 residues in the CDR3. The junction had 9 bases not matched to a gene; V was cut back by 4 bases and J by 3 bases. CDR3 bases: TGCGCCAGCAGCCCCATAGGACAGGGAGACTACGAGCAGTACTTC. Residues: CASSPIGQGDYEQYF.

This clone appeared a few times. The chain links TRBV7-2 to TRBJ1-1; TRBD1 aligns across 10 bases. Germline trimming cut 6 bases from V and 4 bases from J; bases unmatched to any gene: 2. Germline CDR1 reads SGHTA; CDR2 reads FQGNSA. The CDR3 has 13 amino acids. The CDR3, as DNA: TGTGCCAGCAGGCGACAGGGGGCCACTGAAGCTTTCTTT. Translating gives CASRRQGATEAFF.

This clone was seen just once. The genes are TRBV5-6 and TRBJ2-3; 8 bases are shared with TRBD1. Trimming at V came to 5 bases and at J to 4 bases, leaving 12 bases not matched to a gene. The CDR3 contains 16 residues. From germline, CDR1 is SGHDT and CDR2 YYEEEE. The CDR3 reads CASRGGQEVEADTQYF. The CDR3 nucleotides read TGTGCCAGCAGGGGGGGACAGGAGGTGGAGGCAGATACGCAGTATTTT.

This clone was counted a single time. The genes are TRBV18 and TRBJ2-3; TRBD1 is a possible D gene (6 bases). The ends were cut back, 6 bases at V and 1 base at J, with 14 bases in the middle. This CDR3 comprises 15 residues. Germline CDR1 reads KGHSH; CDR2 reads LQKENI. The chain's CDR3 is CASSPRQAGTDTQYF. The CDR3 DNA sequence: TGTGCCAGCTCGCCCCGACAGGCTGGCACAGATACGCAGTATTTT.

The chain couples TRBV6-6 to TRBJ1-6; a possible D gene is TRBD1 (6 bases). Trimming stripped 5 bases from V and 9 bases from J, with 11 bases between. This CDR3 contains 13 residues. Germline values: CDR1 MNHNY, CDR2 SVGAGI (reference sequence). The CDR3 sequence: CASSGQKGSPLHF. CDR3 DNA sequence: TGTGCCAGCAGTGGACAGAAGGGTTCACCCCTCCACTTT.

The gene calls are TRBV9 and TRBJ2-3; a possible D gene is TRBD1 (6 bases). Germline V gene data show CDR1 as SGDLS and CDR2 as YYNGEE. The CDR3 sequence is 15 residues long. V was cut by 3 bases and J by 0 bases, with 11 bases left in between. The CDR3: CASSDGQLSTDTQYF. Here the CDR3 DNA reads TGTGCCAGCAGCGATGGACAGTTAAGCACAGATACGCAGTATTTT.

CDR3 in DNA: TGTGCCAGTAGACTCAAGCCGGACAGGGTATACGAGCAGTACTTC. Residues: CASRLKPDRVYEQYF. The chain carries TRBV19 and TRBJ2-7; 8 nucleotides match TRBD1. The CDR3 is 15 amino acids. V lost 6 bases, J lost 4 bases, and 11 bases stayed unmatched. From germline, CDR1 is LNHDA and CDR2 SQIVND (reference sequence).

V and J are TRBV7-9 and TRBJ2-3, with 8 bases identical to TRBD2. This CDR3 has 15 residues. Germline V gene lookup returns CDR1 SEHNR and CDR2 FQNEAQ (reference sequence). V trimming: 7 bases; J trimming: 4 bases; junction bases outside the gene matches: 10. The CDR3 DNA follows: TGTGCCAGCACGAGGGACGGGGGGGAGGCAGATACGCAGTATTTT. It yields the protein CASTRDGGEADTQYF.